This T cell receptor (beta chain) was recovered during a study of T cells in tuberculosis. Study-wide context: CD1B tetramers identified T cells specific for mycobacterial lipid GMM. General study points: Using the GMM-specific repertoire gave nearly 90% accuracy versus over 60% with motifs.

This CDR3 has 17 residues. V lost 0 bases to trimming and J lost 0 bases, with 13 bases between them. The germline CDR1 and CDR2 sequences are SGDLS and YYNGEE. The repertoire was sequenced with immunoSEQ multiplex PCR; TCRdb's copy has only in-frame clones and lacks some. The data contain 40,000 to 50,000 clones, roughly 96% of them singletons. Concerning this clone: Antigen specificity is unknown.

Each clinical donor contributed on average roughly 92,000 T cells from unsorted cryopreserved PBMC. Sequencing used PBMCs. The V and J genes are TRBV9 and TRBJ1-3, with D unclear. This receptor was obtained from a donor aged 10-29 years with latent tuberculosis or without tuberculosis infection. The CDR3: CASSVEVERSSGNTIYF. CDR3 bases: TGTGCCAGCAGCGTAGAAGTCGAGAGAAGCTCTGGAAACACCATATATTTT.